This T cell receptor (beta chain) was sequenced for a study of regulatory T cells in long-lasting Graves disease. Overall study context: Prior antithyroid drug treatment in newly diagnosed Graves' patients lasted under 3 months.

V was cut by 6 bases and J by 3 bases, with 12 bases left in between. CDR3 length: 13 residues. As regards this clonotype: What it binds is unknown.

Arm-PCR of CDR3 regions and iRepertoire HTBI primers were used to build TCR beta libraries. TCRdb re-called the multiplex PCR reads through MiXCR, storing one row per CDR3 protein. The sample carries 380,000 or so distinct CDR3 sequences, 16% recorded once. Whole-study results and caveats: Those with persistent Graves' had less TCR diversity than newly diagnosed patients.

Time point denoted: newly diagnosed GD, antithyroid drugs for less than 3 months. PBMCs were the source of the RNA used for TCR sequencing. These data also featured in a second study, about T cells in Graves' hyperthyroidism and ophthalmopathy. That work contributes: Ophthalmopathy prediction by the model preceded onset by a median approximately six months.

This sequence originates from a woman younger than 30 with Graves disease. This material consisted of peripheral blood mononuclear cells (PBMCs), taken at new diagnosis, from a patient treated with antithyroid drugs. V gene TRBV12-3 or TRBV12-4 combines with J gene TRBJ2-7; D is undetermined. The chain's CDR3 is CASSSQDLYEQYF. As DNA, the CDR3 is TGTGCCAGCAGCTCCCAGGATCTCTACGAGCAGTACTTC.